Sequencing of this T cell receptor (beta chain) was carried out in a study of graft-versus-host responses after intestinal transplantation. For the study at large: Each patient got anti-thymocyte globulin induction, then tacrolimus and steroids for two to four years.

Trimming at V came to 2 bases and at J to 4 bases, leaving 11 bases not matched to a gene. This CDR3 comprises 19 residues. From germline, CDR1 is SGHVS and CDR2 FQNEAQ. Broader study findings: Allografts from individuals with graft-donor T cell macrochimerism displayed high graft-versus-host to host-versus-graft clonal ratios.

In the case of this clone: What it binds is not known.

The protocol was immunoSEQ multiplex PCR, while the TCRdb copy is restricted to in-frame clones and leaves out a portion. The sample includes about 120,000 clones, approximately 92% of them seen just once. The TCR originated in a human donor who received an intestinal transplant. The chain couples TRBV7-8 to TRBJ2-1, with TRBD2 matching over 13 bases. Material: unstimulated CD4+ T cells sorted from spleen or lymph node cells, obtained before intestinal transplant. The CDR3 region is CASSLQFRTSGRGYNEQFF. The CDR3, as DNA: TGTGCCAGCAGCTTACAGTTTAGGACTAGCGGGAGAGGGTACAATGAGCAGTTCTTC.